A single sample is the source of the 27 T cell receptor beta chains below, sequenced in a study of PD-1 blockade in classical Hodgkin lymphoma. In every patient, relapse followed autologous stem cell transplantation, while exposure to brentuximab vedotin differed. Produced via immunoSEQ multiplex PCR; TCRdb's table is partial and in-frame only. The sample holds 25,000 to 35,000 clones, around 71% seen once. The sequencing used peripheral blood mononuclear cells (PBMCs), collected before the second cycle of nivolumab. All receptors come from a human donor with classical Hodgkin lymphoma.

This clone was counted a single time. The rearrangement joins TRBV10-3 to TRBJ1-6, with 9 bases aligning to TRBD1. Germline CDR1 reads ENHRY; CDR2 reads SYGVKD. V lost 7 bases to trimming and J lost 14 bases; unmatched junction nucleotides: 9. The CDR3 consists of 13 residues. CDR3 residues: CAIKLDRGGTLHF. The CDR3 DNA sequence: TGTGCCATCAAACTGGACAGGGGTGGGACCCTCCACTTT.

CDR3: CASSPPGHETEKLFF. Here the CDR3 DNA reads TGTGCCAGCAGTCCTCCGGGACATGAGACTGAAAAACTGTTTTTT. The chain is built from TRBV28 and TRBJ1-4, with TRBD1 as a possible D gene (6 bases). The CDR3 totals 15 residues. Germline CDR1 MDHEN, CDR2 SYDVKM. Trimming cost V 5 bases and J 7 bases, with 17 bases left between them. The entire variable domain, with the rest obtained from reference TRBV28 and TRBJ1-4, is as follows: DVKVTQSSRYLVKRTGEKVFLECVQDMDHENMFWYRQDPGLGLRLIYFSYDVKMKEKGDIPEGYSVSREKKERFSLILESASTNQTSMYLCASSPPGHETEKLFFGSGTQLSVL.

A remark on this clone: An end of the junction does not agree with germline; a read error may underlie this. The rearrangement joins TRBV2 to TRBJ1-2; D might be TRBD1 (5 bases). The CDR3 consists of 13 residues. Germline assignment: CDR1 SNHLY and CDR2 FYNNEI. The CDR3 DNA sequence: TGTGCCAGCAGCCCAAGACAGAACTATGGCTACATCTTC. Translating gives CASSPRQNYGYIF.

The chain uses TRBV9 and TRBJ1-2; D may be TRBD1 (5 bases). CDR3 length: 14 residues. V dropped 0 bases and J dropped 8 bases, with 14 bases sitting between them. The germline gives CDR1 SGDLS, CDR2 YYNGEE. The CDR3 loop reads CASSVAAGAGGYTF. In DNA, the CDR3 is TGTGCCAGCAGCGTAGCCGCCGGGGCGGGAGGCTACACCTTC.

A few counts support this clone. The gene calls are TRBV28 and TRBJ2-7; TRBD1 is a possible D gene (5 bases). V was shortened by 7 bases and J by 0 bases, with 10 bases between the two germline ends. Germline CDR1 is MDHEN and CDR2 is SYDVKM. The CDR3 is made up of 13 amino acids. The DNA for the CDR3 is TGTGCCAGCAAGACAGTAGTCTCCTACGAGCAGTACTTC. Residues: CASKTVVSYEQYF.

V is TRBV6-1 and J is TRBJ1-6; no clear D gene. V gave up 4 bases and J gave up 9 bases, with 13 bases separating them. CDR1 is MNHNS, CDR2 SASEGT, per germline. The CDR3 spans 14 residues. The CDR3 loop is CASSVRSGRSPLHF. In nucleotides, the CDR3 is TGTGCCAGCAGTGTACGAAGCGGGCGTTCACCCCTCCACTTT.

This sequence joins TRBV18 and TRBJ1-1; D is uncertain. The ends were cut back, 2 bases at V and 1 base at J, with 8 bases in the middle. The V gene's germline CDR1 is KGHSH and CDR2 LQKENI. The CDR3 sequence is 14 residues long. CDR3 region: CASSPGSSNTEAFF. CDR3 sequence (DNA): TGTGCCAGCTCACCAGGATCTTCGAACACTGAAGCTTTCTTT. Complete variable domain (other parts from reference TRBV18 and TRBJ1-1): NAGVMQNPRHLVRRRGQEARLRCSPMKGHSHVYWYRQLPEEGLKFMVYLQKENIIDESGMPKERFSAEFPKEGPSILRIQQVVRGDSAAYFCASSPGSSNTEAFFGQGTRLTVV.

The chain carries TRBV5-4 and TRBJ2-2, with TRBD1 matching 7 bases. The V gene's germline CDR1 is SGHNT and CDR2 YYREEE (reference sequence). V trimming: 0 bases; J trimming: 4 bases; junction bases outside the gene matches: 3. The CDR3 is 15 amino acids. CDR3 DNA: TGTGCCAGCAGCTTGGACAGGGGATCCACCGGGGAGCTGTTTTTT. Encoded protein: CASSLDRGSTGELFF.

This clone has more than one count but fewer than ten. The chain has TRBV30 and TRBJ1-1; no clear D gene. The CDR3 covers 13 residues. The V gene lost 0 bases and the J gene lost 1 base, with 6 bases spanning the gap. Germline loops: CDR1 GTSNPN, CDR2 SVGIG (reference sequence). Here the CDR3 DNA reads TGTGCCTGGAGTGTAGTACGGAACACTGAAGCTTTCTTT. Amino acids: CAWSVVRNTEAFF.

CDR3 loop: CASSEIGTSTDTQYF. In nucleotides, the CDR3 is TGTGCCAGCAGTGAGATCGGGACTAGCACAGATACGCAGTATTTT. The chain uses TRBV2 and TRBJ2-3; the D gene is possibly TRBD2 (6 bases). Germline V gives CDR1 SNHLY, CDR2 FYNNEI. The CDR3 length is 15 residues. Trimming removed 3 bases at V and 0 bases at J, with 10 bases between.

This clone was seen a few times. The CDR3 DNA reads as TGTGCCAGCCTCGGACAAAACTATGGCTACACCTTC. This gives the protein CASLGQNYGYTF. The chain recombines TRBV28 with TRBJ1-2; the D gene is possibly TRBD1 (5 bases). This CDR3 region has 12 residues. The ends were cut back, 8 bases at V and 2 bases at J, with 9 bases in the middle. Germline values: CDR1 MDHEN, CDR2 SYDVKM.

The V call is TRBV5-3, the J call TRBJ1-2, with D maybe TRBD1 (6 bases). TRBV5-3 has ORF status, its function being uncertain. V was shortened by 8 bases and J by 7 bases, with 9 bases between the two germline ends. The CDR3 spans 10 residues. The CDR3 coding sequence is TGTGCCAGCAGGGGAATTGGCTACACCTTC. The encoded protein is CASRGIGYTF.

The V call is TRBV9, the J call TRBJ2-7, with 12 bases lining up with TRBD2. Germline lookup yields CDR1 SGDLS and CDR2 YYNGEE. The V segment lost 3 bases and the J segment 3 bases; nucleotides outside the gene matches: 4. This CDR3 comprises 15 residues. CDR3: CASSGKTSGGYEQYF. CDR3 bases: TGTGCCAGCAGCGGAAAGACTAGCGGGGGCTACGAGCAGTACTTC.

The chain is built from TRBV6-1 and TRBJ2-7, with D perhaps TRBD1 (5 bases). V gave up 2 bases and J gave up 6 bases, with 8 bases separating them. The CDR3 is made up of 12 amino acids. The V gene's germline CDR1 is MNHNS and CDR2 SASEGT. The CDR3 bases are TGTGCCAGCAGTGAAAACCAGGGCGAGCAGTACTTC. Its translation: CASSENQGEQYF.

The rearrangement links TRBV10-1 to TRBJ1-5; TRBD1 might be the D (5 bases). The V gene lost 5 bases and the J gene lost 3 bases, with 11 bases spanning the gap. From germline, CDR1 is WNHNN and CDR2 SYGVQD (reference sequence). The CDR3 sequence is 14 residues long. CDR3 region: CASSSGKLNQPQHF. In nucleotides, the CDR3 is TGCGCCAGCAGTTCAGGGAAACTCAATCAGCCCCAGCATTTT.

By its share, this clone is medium-sized (0.01 to 0.1%). The chain combines TRBV11-2 with TRBJ1-1, with D uncertain. Germline CDR1 reads SGHAT; CDR2 reads FQNNGV. V was clipped by 6 bases and J by 11 bases, with 19 bases between them. CDR3 length equals 13 residues. The CDR3 region is CASRKVDRGRAFF. The CDR3 DNA is TGTGCCAGCAGAAAGGTTGACCGAGGGCGGGCTTTCTTT.

V gene TRBV5-1 combines with J gene TRBJ1-1; D not resolved. The length of the CDR3 is 15 residues. CDR1 and CDR2 (germline): SGHRS, YFSETQ. Trimming left V 4 bases short and J 0 bases short, with 13 bases between. CDR3 sequence (DNA): TGCGCCAGCAGCCCCCTATCCCCCATGAACACTGAAGCTTTCTTT. This sequence encodes CASSPLSPMNTEAFF.

This chain links TRBV7-9 with TRBJ1-5, with TRBD1 matching 8 bases. The V segment lost 8 bases and the J segment 0 bases; nucleotides outside the gene matches: 3. Germline-derived CDR1 and CDR2 are SEHNR and FQNEAQ (reference sequence). The CDR3 covers 14 residues. The CDR3 DNA is TGTGCCAGCGAGGACAGGGATAGCAATCAGCCCCAGCATTTT. Protein: CASEDRDSNQPQHF.

This clone was seen only once. The J gene is TRBJ2-7, the V gene TRBV6-1; unclear D gene. CDR3 length: 13 residues. Germline CDR1 reads MNHNS; CDR2 reads SASEGT. V dropped 4 bases and J dropped 5 bases, with 12 bases sitting between them. The CDR3 protein is CASSVKGFDEQYF. The DNA of the CDR3 is TGTGCCAGCAGTGTCAAGGGTTTCGACGAGCAGTACTTC.

V usage is TRBV12-5 and J usage is TRBJ2-2; no definite D call. V was trimmed by 7 bases and J by 2 bases, leaving 17 bases between them. CDR3 length: 16 amino acids. Germline CDR1 reads LGHNT; CDR2 reads FRNRAP. The chain's CDR3 is CASEMGVFGNTGELFF. DNA of the CDR3: TGTGCTAGTGAGATGGGTGTGTTCGGAAACACCGGGGAGCTGTTTTTT.

Concerning this clone itself: The conserved phenylalanine or tryptophan is not found at the CDR3 terminus, so this likely reflects a read error. No DNA is shown, since the ends of the CDR3 on it are uncertain; the CDR3 is the one TCRdb lists. The rearrangement uses TRBV6-5 and TRBJ1-1. Counting both end residues, the CDR3 totals 8 amino acids. CDR1 and CDR2 from the germline V gene are MNHEY and SVGAGI. The CDR3 reads CASRQDGR.

J is TRBJ2-7 and V is TRBV5-1; D ambiguous. CDR3 length equals 14 residues. V was trimmed by 4 bases and J by 0 bases, leaving 11 bases between them. The germline CDR1 and CDR2 sequences are SGHRS and YFSETQ. DNA for the CDR3: TGCGCCAGCAGCCCTGACATAAACTCCTACGAGCAGTACTTC. Protein: CASSPDINSYEQYF.

This clone came up a few times. At one end, the junction sequence differs from germline, possibly due to a read error. V and J are TRBV7-7 and TRBJ2-7; a weak D match, TRBD2 (5 bases). Germline V gene data show CDR1 as SSHAT and CDR2 as FNYEAQ (reference sequence). The CDR3 has 13 amino acids. CDR3 DNA sequence: TGTGCTAGCAGCTTCGGGGTCTCCTACGAGCAGTACTTC. Encoded protein: CASSFGVSYEQYF.

This sequence joins TRBV7-9 and TRBJ1-1; TRBD1 matches 9 bases. CDR1 and CDR2 from the germline V gene are SEHNR and FQNEAQ (reference sequence). The CDR3 covers 14 residues. The junction had 9 bases not matched to a gene; V was cut back by 6 bases and J by 7 bases. CDR3 DNA: TGTGCCAGCAGGAGGGGACAGGGTTCCCATGAAGCTTTCTTT. Its translation is CASRRGQGSHEAFF.

The genes are TRBV9 and TRBJ2-5; D is unresolved. V dropped 0 bases and J dropped 3 bases, with 0 bases sitting between them. Germline V gene data show CDR1 as SGDLS and CDR2 as YYNGEE. The CDR3 is made up of 11 amino acids. The CDR3 DNA reads TGTGCCAGCAGCGTAGAAGAGACCCAGTACTTC. This sequence encodes CASSVEETQYF.

The J gene is TRBJ1-1, the V gene TRBV13, with a possible D match to TRBD1 (5 bases). V shed 3 bases and J shed 4 bases, with 18 bases lying between them. Germline V gene sequence: CDR1 PRHDT, CDR2 FYEKMQ (reference sequence). CDR3 length equals 16 residues. CDR3 loop: CASSFPQLLGVTEAFF. As DNA, the CDR3 is TGTGCCAGCAGCTTCCCCCAACTACTGGGGGTCACTGAAGCTTTCTTT.

This chain joins TRBV5-1 and TRBJ1-5; possibly TRBD1 for D (6 bases). The CDR3 has 14 residues. V gave up 4 bases and J gave up 4 bases, with 12 bases separating them. The germline V gene encodes CDR1 SGHRS and CDR2 YFSETQ. In nucleotides, the CDR3 is TGCGCCAGCAGCCTCGACAGGATGAATCAGCCCCAGCATTTT. Amino acids: CASSLDRMNQPQHF.